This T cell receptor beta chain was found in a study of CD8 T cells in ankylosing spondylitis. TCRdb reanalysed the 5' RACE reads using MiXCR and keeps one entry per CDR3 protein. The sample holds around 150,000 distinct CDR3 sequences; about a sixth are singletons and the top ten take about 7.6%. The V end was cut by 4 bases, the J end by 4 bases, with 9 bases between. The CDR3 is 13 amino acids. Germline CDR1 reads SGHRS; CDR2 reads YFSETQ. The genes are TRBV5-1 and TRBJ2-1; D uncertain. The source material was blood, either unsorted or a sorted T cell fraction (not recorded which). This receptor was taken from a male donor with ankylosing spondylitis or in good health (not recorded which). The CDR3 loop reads CASSPLWYNEQFF. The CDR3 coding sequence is TGCGCCAGCAGCCCTCTTTGGTACAATGAGCAGTTCTTC.